Listed below are T cell receptor beta chains from one sample, sequenced in a study of CD8 T cells in ankylosing spondylitis. Via MiXCR, TCRdb re-called the 5' RACE reads, giving one row per CDR3 protein. The top ten hold 16% of the sample, which has over 150,000 distinct CDR3 sequences, more than 10% seen once. The sample was blood, either unsorted or a sorted T cell fraction (not recorded which). The receptors stem from a male donor with ankylosing spondylitis or in good health (not recorded which). The CDR3 runs from the conserved cysteine through the conserved F or W. The order of the fields is J gene, clone size, D gene, V gene, CDR3 DNA, CDR3 protein. D genes are given only for firm matches. Clone size is given for some rows only: seen once, a few or many times, or a class if the clone is expanded.

j_gene: TRBJ2-3; abundance: -; d_gene: -; v_gene: TRBV10-1; CDR3nt: TGCGCCACGCAACCGGGACCCAGCACAGATACGCAGTATTTT; CDR3aa: CATQPGPSTDTQYF
j_gene: TRBJ2-3; abundance: many; d_gene: TRBD2; v_gene: TRBV6-1; CDR3nt: TGTGCCAGCAGTGGGGTAGCGGGGGGGACAGATACGCAGTATTTT; CDR3aa: CASSGVAGGTDTQYF
j_gene: TRBJ1-4; abundance: few; d_gene: TRBD1; v_gene: TRBV6-1; CDR3nt: TGTGCCAGCAGGGGACAGGGCTGGGGAACTAATGAAAAACTGTTTTTT; CDR3aa: CASRGQGWGTNEKLFF
j_gene: TRBJ1-1; abundance: many; d_gene: -; v_gene: TRBV9; CDR3nt: TGTGCCAGCAGCGTGTACGAAACTGAAGCTTTCTTT; CDR3aa: CASSVYETEAFF
j_gene: TRBJ1-2; abundance: -; d_gene: TRBD1; v_gene: TRBV10-3; CDR3nt: TGTGCCACCTCCGAGACAGGGTTATATGGCCACACCTTC; CDR3aa: CATSETGLYGHTF
j_gene: TRBJ2-7; abundance: many; d_gene: TRBD1; v_gene: TRBV20-1; CDR3nt: TGCAGTGCTAGGGAATTCCGGGACAGGGTTTCCTACGAGCAGTACTTC; CDR3aa: CSAREFRDRVSYEQYF
j_gene: TRBJ2-5; abundance: -; d_gene: TRBD1; v_gene: TRBV7-9; CDR3nt: TGTGCCAGCAGTTTACTTCTCGACAGGGAAGAGACCCAGTACTTC; CDR3aa: CASSLLLDREETQYF
j_gene: TRBJ2-7; abundance: once; d_gene: TRBD1; v_gene: TRBV5-6; CDR3nt: TGTGCCAGCAGCTGGGACAGTAGTGTCGAGCAGTACTTC; CDR3aa: CASSWDSSVEQYF
j_gene: TRBJ2-3; abundance: -; d_gene: TRBD2; v_gene: TRBV5-1; CDR3nt: TGCGCCAGCAGCTTGGCTAGCGGGGGGGAAACAGATACGCAGTATTTT; CDR3aa: CASSLASGGETDTQYF
j_gene: TRBJ2-4; abundance: few; d_gene: TRBD2; v_gene: TRBV20-1; CDR3nt: TGCAGTGCTAAGCTAGCGGGATTCAAAAACATTCAGTACTTC; CDR3aa: CSAKLAGFKNIQYF
j_gene: TRBJ2-5; abundance: few; d_gene: TRBD1; v_gene: TRBV9; CDR3nt: TGTGCCAGCAGCGCCGGGACAGGGGGCGGGGAGACCCAGTACTTC; CDR3aa: CASSAGTGGGETQYF
j_gene: TRBJ2-5; abundance: few; d_gene: -; v_gene: TRBV4-2; CDR3nt: TGTGCCAGCAGCCAAGGGAGTTTAGGGGAAGCCCAGTACTTC; CDR3aa: CASSQGSLGEAQYF
j_gene: TRBJ1-3; abundance: few; d_gene: -; v_gene: TRBV7-2; CDR3nt: TGTGCCAGCAGCTTAGAGGCGAGCTCTGGAAACACCATATATTTT; CDR3aa: CASSLEASSGNTIYF
j_gene: TRBJ2-7; abundance: -; d_gene: -; v_gene: TRBV4-1; CDR3nt: TGCGCCAGCAGCCAAGTTCGGGACGGAGGCTACGAGCAGTACTTC; CDR3aa: CASSQVRDGGYEQYF
j_gene: TRBJ2-2; abundance: few; d_gene: -; v_gene: TRBV3-1; CDR3nt: TGTGCCAGCACCCTTTCGAACACCGGGGAGCTGTTTTTT; CDR3aa: CASTLSNTGELFF
j_gene: TRBJ1-5; abundance: few; d_gene: -; v_gene: TRBV20-1; CDR3nt: TGCAGTGCTAGAGCCCCCAATCAACATCAGCCCCAGCATTTT; CDR3aa: CSARAPNQHQPQHF
j_gene: TRBJ1-1; abundance: -; d_gene: -; v_gene: TRBV6-1; CDR3nt: TGTGCCAGCAGCCATACCGTTAGCCCTGAAGCTTTCTTT; CDR3aa: CASSHTVSPEAFF
j_gene: TRBJ2-5; abundance: -; d_gene: -; v_gene: TRBV7-8; CDR3nt: TGTGCCAGCAGCTCACTCGATACGATTGAGAACTACTTC; CDR3aa: CASSSLDTIENYF
j_gene: TRBJ2-5; abundance: -; d_gene: TRBD2; v_gene: TRBV6-1; CDR3nt: TGTGCCAGCAGTGAGGGGCCGGGGGGGCCAGAGACCCAGTACTTC; CDR3aa: CASSEGPGGPETQYF
j_gene: TRBJ2-7; abundance: few; d_gene: TRBD2; v_gene: TRBV4-1; CDR3nt: TGCGCCAGCAGCAAGGGAGAAGCGGGAAGCTCCTACGAGCAGTACTTC; CDR3aa: CASSKGEAGSSYEQYF
j_gene: TRBJ2-2; abundance: few; d_gene: -; v_gene: TRBV2; CDR3nt: TGTGCCAGCAGTGTGAGTAGCGCGAACACCGGGGAGCTGTTTTTT; CDR3aa: CASSVSSANTGELFF
j_gene: TRBJ2-1; abundance: few; d_gene: TRBD2; v_gene: TRBV27; CDR3nt: TGTGCCAGCAAATTGGGGCTAGCGGGATACAATGAGCAGTTCTTC; CDR3aa: CASKLGLAGYNEQFF
j_gene: TRBJ1-2; abundance: -; d_gene: -; v_gene: TRBV7-6; CDR3nt: TGTGCCAGCAGCTTAAATGGTTTCGATGGCTACACCTTC; CDR3aa: CASSLNGFDGYTF